The present T cell receptor (beta chain) was sequenced within a study of blood T cell repertoires in COVID-19. Study-wide context: Material from acute and convalescent COVID-19 was sourced from the United States, Italy and Spain. Sources were T cells, B-cell-depleted T cells, or PBMCs; the material itself was cDNA or gDNA.

In the original workflow: Estimation of nucleated cell counts was performed using reference gene primer amplification. Data came from immunoSEQ multiplex PCR; TCRdb stores just in-frame clones and leaves some out. That table supplies the V and J calls and clone size; D and trimming were determined from the DNA. Of about 250,000 clones in the sample, roughly four fifths are singletons; the top ten hold roughly 10%. This clone has a single count. This receptor was obtained from an elderly man with acute or convalescent COVID-19. The sample was peripheral blood.

The CDR3 here is CASSLATGFNEKLFF. CDR3 bases: TGCGCCAGCAGCTTGGCGACAGGCTTTAATGAAAAACTGTTTTTT. V gene TRBV5-1 combines with J gene TRBJ1-4, with D possibly TRBD1 on 6 matching bases. V lost 0 bases, J lost 4 bases, and 10 bases lay in between. Germline-derived CDR1 and CDR2 are SGHRS and YFSETQ. The CDR3 extends over 15 amino acids.